A selection of T cell receptor beta chains follows, all from one sample in a study of blood T cell repertoires in COVID-19. Some clones are missing from TCRdb's copy, which holds only in-frame ones; the method was immunoSEQ multiplex PCR. The table has about 440,000 clones, less than 95% seen once. The sequenced material came from PBMCs or T cells enriched from blood (not recorded which). These TCRs come from a man aged 18 to 35 who had recovered from COVID-19. Both conserved end residues are part of each CDR3. The D gene is left open where the match is weak. Size is omitted from some rows. Given values are once, few, many or a class for expanded clones.

j_call,d_call,clone_size,v_call,cdr3_nt,cdr3_aa
TRBJ2-5,-,-,TRBV5-1,TGCGCCAGCAGCTTGGAGGTGGCGGGGCGGGAGACCCAGTACTTC,CASSLEVAGRETQYF
TRBJ1-6,-,-,TRBV3-1/TRBV3-2,TGTGCCAGCAGCCGATGGACAGTTAATTCACCCCTCCACTTT,CASSRWTVNSPLHF
TRBJ1-3,-,-,TRBV2,TGTGCCAGCAGTGGACAGATTGGAAACACCATATATTTT,CASSGQIGNTIYF
TRBJ2-7,-,once,TRBV2,TGTGCCAGCAGGCGGGACTTCGATTACGAGCAGTACTTC,CASRRDFDYEQYF
TRBJ1-6,TRBD1,-,TRBV12-5,TGTGCTAGTGGGATCACAGGGGATGACTATAATTCACCCCTCCACTTT,CASGITGDDYNSPLHF
TRBJ2-5,-,-,TRBV19,TGTGCCAGTAGTGTCGGGGGGCCCCAAGAGACCCAGTACTTC,CASSVGGPQETQYF
TRBJ1-1,-,-,TRBV20-1,TGCAGTGCTAGTGACGGGGGGCGTGAAGCTTTCTTT,CSASDGGREAFF
TRBJ1-2,-,-,TRBV24-1,TGTGCCACCAGTGGTACGACAGAACATGGCTACACCTTC,CATSGTTEHGYTF
TRBJ1-2,-,-,TRBV5-4,TGTGCCAGCAGGGTGGGGGGATCCTATGGCTACACCTTC,CASRVGGSYGYTF
TRBJ1-5,-,-,TRBV18,TGTGCCAGCTCACCATCGGTGGGCAATCAGCCCCAGCATTTT,CASSPSVGNQPQHF
TRBJ1-6,TRBD1,once,TRBV28,TGTGCCAGCAGCCCCCCGGGACAGGGTTATAATTCACCCCTCCACTTT,CASSPPGQGYNSPLHF
TRBJ1-6,-,-,TRBV19,TGTGCCAGTAGCACCGGGACTTCTAATTCACCCCTCCACTTT,CASSTGTSNSPLHF
TRBJ1-1,TRBD1,once,TRBV29-1,TGCAGCGCTGAGGGACAGGGGAACACTGAAGCTTTCTTT,CSAEGQGNTEAFF
TRBJ2-1,-,-,TRBV14,TGTGCCAGCAAGAGGACAGCATACAATGAGCAGTTCTTC,CASKRTAYNEQFF
TRBJ1-5,TRBD1,-,TRBV10-3,TGTGCCATCAGTGGCGAGGGGGCGCGTCAGCCCCAGCATTTT,CAISGEGARQPQHF
TRBJ1-1,-,-,TRBV5-1,TGCGCCAGCAGCGCACAGGAGTTGAACACTGAAGCTTTCTTT,CASSAQELNTEAFF
TRBJ1-4,TRBD1,-,TRBV15,TGTGCCACCAGCACAACATCGGGACAGGGTGGGCGGGAAAAACTGTTTTTT,CATSTTSGQGGREKLFF
TRBJ2-1,-,-,TRBV11-3,TGTGCCAGCAGCTTAGGGGCCCGTCGGGGGTCCAATGAGCAGTTCTTC,CASSLGARRGSNEQFF
TRBJ1-4,-,-,TRBV29-1,TGCAGCGTGGGGCGGGGTGCGACTAATGAAAAACTGTTTTTT,CSVGRGATNEKLFF
TRBJ2-7,TRBD1,-,TRBV5-5,TGTGCCAGCAGCGTCGGACAGGCCGTCAACGAGCAGTACTTC,CASSVGQAVNEQYF
TRBJ1-1,-,-,TRBV9,TGTGCCAGCAGCCGAACCCTACAGAGGAACACTGAAGCTTTCTTT,CASSRTLQRNTEAFF
TRBJ2-7,TRBD2,-,TRBV5-6,TGTGCCAGCAGCTCAGCTAGCGGGGGACCCTACGAGCAGTACTTC,CASSSASGGPYEQYF
TRBJ2-6,-,few,TRBV2,TGTGCCAGCCATGAACAGGGCTCTGGGGCCAACGTCCTGACTTTC,CASHEQGSGANVLTF